This TCR beta chain was obtained from a study of CD8+CD57+ T cells in acquired aplastic anemia. On the study more broadly: DNA from sorted CD4+ and CD8+ cells averaged roughly 3.4 ug.

Genomic DNA, serving as template, underwent TCR beta VDJ and CDR3 profiling. TCRdb independently ran MiXCR on the reads; one entry per CDR3 protein. The table shows 300,000 or so distinct CDR3 sequences, with under 60% occurring only once. The CDR3 extends over 17 amino acids. Germline V CDR1 and CDR2: LNHNV, YYDKDF (reference sequence). V was pared by 1 base and J by 1 base, with 16 bases between. By flow cytometry, patients selected for sequencing had shown an expansion of CD8+CD57+ cells. This rearrangement joins TRBV15 to TRBJ1-2; weak D call: TRBD1 (6 bases). Sequencing was carried out using sorted CD4+, CD8+, or CD8+CD57+ T cells (not recorded which) from PBMCs. The sequence derives from a human donor with aplastic anemia. The CDR3 sequence is CATSRGGGQLSNYGYTF. The CDR3, as DNA: TGTGCCACCAGCAGAGGCGGGGGACAACTCAGTAACTATGGCTACACCTTC.